A single sample is the source of the 18 T cell receptor beta chains below, sequenced in a study of T cells after yellow fever vaccination. TCRdb re-derived calls from the 5' RACE reads in MiXCR, one entry per CDR3 protein. In the table there are hundreds of thousands of distinct CDR3 sequences, approximately 18% of which are singletons. Sequencing used PBMCs, obtained before the yellow fever booster vaccination. The receptors come from a man in his late teens or twenties who received the YFV17D yellow fever vaccine.

This clonotype has only a few counts. The chain recombines TRBV11-2 with TRBJ2-3; 9 positions match TRBD2. The J segment lost 2 bases and the V segment lost 1 base, leaving 10 bases of the junction unmatched. The germline V gene encodes CDR1 SGHAT and CDR2 FQNNGV. The CDR3 totals 18 residues. The CDR3 spells CASSLGAAGGVLTDTQYF. The DNA of the CDR3 is TGTGCCAGCAGCTTAGGGGCTGCGGGGGGGGTCCTCACAGATACGCAGTATTTT.

This clonotype has a handful of counts. The chain has TRBV7-9 and TRBJ2-2; D unclear. CDR3 length: 15 residues. Looked up from germline, CDR1 is SEHNR and CDR2 is FQNEAQ (reference sequence). Between the trimmed V and J ends, which lost 2 bases and 2 bases, there was a span of 9 bases. As DNA, the CDR3 is TGTGCCAGCAGCTTAATCAGGAGTAACACCGGGGAGCTGTTTTTT. It is translated as CASSLIRSNTGELFF. The complete variable domain, with remaining parts taken from reference TRBV7-9 and TRBJ2-2, reads DTGVSQNPRHKITKRGQNVTFRCDPISEHNRLYWYRQTLGQGPEFLTYFQNEAQLEKSRLLSDRFSAERPKGSFSTLEIQRTEQGDSAMYLCASSLIRSNTGELFFGEGSRLTVL.

The chain links TRBV29-1 to TRBJ2-7, with 7 bases that match TRBD2. The CDR3 has 14 amino acids. Trimming removed 3 bases from V and 3 bases from J; junction bases left unmatched: 8. Germline lookup yields CDR1 SQVTM and CDR2 ANQGSEA. In DNA, the CDR3 is TGCAGCGTTGAGGTGGACCGGGAGGACTACGAGCAGTACTTC. It codes for CSVEVDREDYEQYF.

This clonotype was counted ten times or more. V gene TRBV27 combines with J gene TRBJ2-7, with D tentatively TRBD2 (6 bases). The germline V gene encodes CDR1 MNHEY and CDR2 SMNVEV (reference sequence). Trimming removed 8 bases from V and 1 base from J, with 6 bases in between. The CDR3 loop spans 11 amino acids. Here the CDR3 DNA reads TGTGCCAGCGGAGGGTCCTACGAGCAGTACTTC. Translated: CASGGSYEQYF.

The chain has TRBV12-3 or TRBV12-4 and TRBJ2-7; possibly TRBD2 for D (6 bases). V lost 2 bases to trimming and J lost 5 bases, with 10 bases between them. The CDR3 runs 13 residues. The CDR3, as DNA: TGTGCCAGCAGTTTACGGGGGTCCGACGAGCAGTACTTC. Translated: CASSLRGSDEQYF.

There are a few counts of this clonotype. V usage is TRBV10-3 and J usage is TRBJ2-4; 10 nucleotides match TRBD2. J lost 8 bases, V lost 11 bases, and 15 bases had no gene match. The V gene's germline CDR1 is ENHRY and CDR2 SYGVKD. The CDR3 runs 15 residues. The CDR3 sequence is CAAGASGGVGDIQYF. CDR3 DNA sequence: TGTGCCGCCGGGGCTAGCGGGGGCGTAGGAGACATTCAGTACTTC.

The rearrangement links TRBV4-3 to TRBJ2-5; D could derive from TRBD1 or TRBD2 (6 bases each). Trimming shortened V by 4 bases and J by 5 bases, and 17 bases separated the two germline ends. Germline CDR1 and CDR2: LGHNA and YSLEER. The CDR3 loop spans 15 amino acids. CDR3 residues: CASSLEWGAWETQYF. The CDR3 bases are TGCGCCAGCAGCCTGGAGTGGGGGGCCTGGGAGACCCAGTACTTC.

This chain links TRBV5-1 with TRBJ1-1, with D possibly TRBD1 on 6 matching bases. Trimming stripped 0 bases from V and 1 base from J, with 16 bases between. The germline V gene has CDR1 SGHRS and CDR2 YFSETQ. The CDR3 sequence is 17 residues long. The CDR3 loop reads CASSLEGTRPGNTEAFF. For the CDR3, the DNA is TGCGCCAGCAGCTTGGAAGGGACACGTCCGGGGAACACTGAAGCTTTCTTT. Looking up the rest from reference TRBV5-1 and TRBJ1-1 gives the full variable domain: KAGVTQTPRYLIKTRGQQVTLSCSPISGHRSVSWYQQTPGQGLQFLFEYFSETQRNKGNFPGRFSGRQFSNSRSEMNVSTLELGDSALYLCASSLEGTRPGNTEAFFGQGTRLTVV.

This clonotype was counted only a few times. The chain joins TRBV12-3 or TRBV12-4 to TRBJ2-3; 8 positions agree with TRBD2. The CDR3 covers 21 residues. V lost 6 bases, J lost 4 bases, and 27 bases stayed unmatched. This CDR3 is CASSQAYGGSGGRVPPDTQYF. DNA for the CDR3: TGTGCCAGCAGCCAGGCCTATGGAGGATCGGGGGGGCGGGTCCCCCCAGATACGCAGTATTTT.

This clonotype was seen only a few times. V gene TRBV4-2 combines with J gene TRBJ2-5; D gene uncertain. Germline CDR1 LGHNA, CDR2 YNFKEQ. The germline V and J ends were trimmed by 1 base and 0 bases, with 9 bases remaining between them. The CDR3 has 15 amino acids. This chain's CDR3 is CASSQAPAYQETQYF. The CDR3 DNA reads TGTGCCAGCAGCCAAGCTCCGGCTTACCAAGAGACCCAGTACTTC.

This clonotype was observed many times. This chain connects TRBV12-3 or TRBV12-4 to TRBJ2-5; 9 bases map to TRBD1. The CDR3 sequence is 14 residues long. J was trimmed by 5 bases and V by 2 bases; bases with no gene match: 3. CDR3 sequence (DNA): TGTGCCAGCAGTTTAACAGGGGGCGGTGAGACCCAGTACTTC. This translates into CASSLTGGGETQYF.

This chain links TRBV2 with TRBJ2-2; D tentatively fits TRBD1 or TRBD2 (5 bases each). V lost 6 bases to trimming and J lost 2 bases, with 10 bases between them. The CDR3 is made up of 14 amino acids. Germline V gives CDR1 SNHLY, CDR2 FYNNEI. Here the CDR3 DNA reads TGTGCCAGCAGCAGGGAGAGAAACACCGGGGAGCTGTTTTTT. Translating it yields CASSRERNTGELFF. Looking up the rest from reference TRBV2 and TRBJ2-2 gives the full variable domain: EPEVTQTPSHQVTQMGQEVILRCVPISNHLYFYWYRQILGQKVEFLVSFYNNEISEKSEIFDDQFSVERPDGSNFTLKIRSTKLEDSAMYFCASSRERNTGELFFGEGSRLTVL.

The chain uses TRBV12-3 or TRBV12-4 and TRBJ1-1, with a possible D match to TRBD1 (6 bases). The CDR3 sequence is 14 residues long. Trimming took 1 base from V and 8 from J, leaving 14 bases between them. The CDR3 sequence is CASSLGWQDREAFF. CDR3 bases: TGTGCCAGCAGTTTAGGTTGGCAGGACAGAGAAGCTTTCTTT.

The V gene is TRBV7-2, the J gene TRBJ1-2; TRBD1 matches 8 bases. The J segment lost 6 bases and the V segment lost 6 bases, leaving 9 bases of the junction unmatched. Germline-derived CDR1 and CDR2 are SGHTA and FQGNSA. This CDR3 comprises 14 residues. In DNA form, the CDR3 reads TGTGCCAGCAGACTACAGGGGGGTGTCCATGGCTACACCTTC. It translates to CASRLQGGVHGYTF. Supplemented by reference TRBV7-2 and TRBJ1-2, the full variable domain reads GAGVSQSPSNKVTEKGKDVELRCDPISGHTALYWYRQSLGQGLEFLIYFQGNSAPDKSGLPSDRFSAERTGGSVSTLTIQRTQQEDSAVYLCASRLQGGVHGYTFGSGTRLTVV.

This clonotype appeared a few times. DNA for the CDR3: TGTGCCAGCAGCCCCGGTAGGGCAAGAACCCTCCACTTT. Translation gives CASSPGRARTLHF. The chain joins TRBV6-2 or TRBV6-3 to TRBJ1-6; D call uncertain. This CDR3 is 13 amino acids long. V dropped 6 bases and J dropped 14 bases, with 17 bases sitting between them. Germline CDR1 MNHEY, CDR2 SVGEGT.

This clonotype was observed at least ten times. V is TRBV6-5 and J is TRBJ2-7; D is possibly TRBD2 (7 bases). CDR3 size: 15 residues. With 6 bases removed from V and 2 bases from J, the gap between germline ends came to 17 bases. Germline assignment: CDR1 MNHEY and CDR2 SVGAGI. CDR3 DNA sequence: TGTGCCAGCAGCTCGGGGGCTAGCGGAGCCTACGAGCAGTACTTC. This gives the protein CASSSGASGAYEQYF.

In nucleotides, the CDR3 is TGCGCCAGCAGCTTCGAGACCTATCAAGAGACCCAGTACTTC. Translating gives CASSFETYQETQYF. The chain employs TRBV5-1 and TRBJ2-5; D unresolved. The CDR3 is 14 amino acids. V dropped 2 bases and J dropped 2 bases, with 10 bases sitting between them. From germline, CDR1 is SGHRS and CDR2 YFSETQ.

The table lists this clonotype with a few counts. This chain joins TRBV12-3 or TRBV12-4 and TRBJ1-3; possible D gene TRBD1, 6 bases. The CDR3 covers 15 residues. V lost 7 bases and J lost 2, with 15 bases in between. For the CDR3, the DNA is TGTGCCAGCACCCCCTCCGGGGGGCCTGGAAACACCATATATTTT. This encodes CASTPSGGPGNTIYF.